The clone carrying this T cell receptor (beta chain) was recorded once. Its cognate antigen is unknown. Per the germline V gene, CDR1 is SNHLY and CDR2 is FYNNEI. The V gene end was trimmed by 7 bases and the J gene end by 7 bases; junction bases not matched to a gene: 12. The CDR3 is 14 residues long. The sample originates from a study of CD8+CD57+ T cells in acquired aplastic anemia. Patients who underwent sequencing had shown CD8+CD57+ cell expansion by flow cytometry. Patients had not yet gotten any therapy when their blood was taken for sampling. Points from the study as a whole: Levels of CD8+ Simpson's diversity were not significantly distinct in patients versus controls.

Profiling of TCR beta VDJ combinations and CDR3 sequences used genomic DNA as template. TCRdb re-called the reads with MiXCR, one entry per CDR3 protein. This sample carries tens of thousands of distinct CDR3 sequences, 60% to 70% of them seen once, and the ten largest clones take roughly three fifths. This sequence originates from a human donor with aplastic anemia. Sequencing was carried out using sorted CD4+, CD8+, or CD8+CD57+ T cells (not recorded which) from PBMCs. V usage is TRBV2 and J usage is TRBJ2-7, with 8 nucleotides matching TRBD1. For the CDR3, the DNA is TGTGCCAGCATCTTCCGGACAGGGTATTATGAGCAGTACTTC. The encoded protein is CASIFRTGYYEQYF.